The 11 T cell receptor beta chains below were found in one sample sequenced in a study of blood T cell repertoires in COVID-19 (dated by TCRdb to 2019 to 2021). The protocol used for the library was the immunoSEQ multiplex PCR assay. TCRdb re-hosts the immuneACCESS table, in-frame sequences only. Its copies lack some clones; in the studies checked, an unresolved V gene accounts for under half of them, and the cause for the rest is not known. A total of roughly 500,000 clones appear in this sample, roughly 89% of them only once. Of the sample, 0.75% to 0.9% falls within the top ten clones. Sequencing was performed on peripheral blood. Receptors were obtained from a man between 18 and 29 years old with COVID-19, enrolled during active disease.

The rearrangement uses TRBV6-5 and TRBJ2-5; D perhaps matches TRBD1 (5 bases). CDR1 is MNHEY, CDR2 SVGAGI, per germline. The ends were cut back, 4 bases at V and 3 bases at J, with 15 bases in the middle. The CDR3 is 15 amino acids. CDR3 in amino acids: CASSSPGRTKETQYF. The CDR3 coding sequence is TGTGCCAGCAGTTCCCCAGGGCGAACTAAAGAGACCCAGTACTTC.

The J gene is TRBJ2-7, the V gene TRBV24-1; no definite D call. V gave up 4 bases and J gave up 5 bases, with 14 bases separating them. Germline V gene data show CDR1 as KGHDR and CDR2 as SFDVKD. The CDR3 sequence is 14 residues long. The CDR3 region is CATSDPRFKDEQYF. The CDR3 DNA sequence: TGTGCCACCAGTGACCCTAGATTTAAGGACGAGCAGTACTTC.

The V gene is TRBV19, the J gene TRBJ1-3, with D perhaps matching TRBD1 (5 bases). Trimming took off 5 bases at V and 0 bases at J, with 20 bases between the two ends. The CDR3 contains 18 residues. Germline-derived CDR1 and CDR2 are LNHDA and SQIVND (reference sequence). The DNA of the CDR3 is TGTGCCAGTAGTCCCCACCGGGACTCCGAGGGCTCTGGAAACACCATATATTTT. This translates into CASSPHRDSEGSGNTIYF.

The CDR3 DNA reads TGCGCCAGCGGGGGAGGGGGAAATCAGCCCCAGCATTTT. This codes for CASGGGGNQPQHF. The chain links TRBV10-2 to TRBJ1-5, with D tentatively TRBD1 (6 bases). Germline V CDR1 and CDR2: WSHSY, SAAADI. V was shortened by 8 bases and J by 4 bases, with 12 bases between the two germline ends. This CDR3 comprises 13 residues.

As DNA, the CDR3 is TGTGCCTGCATGGGGGGTACCTACGAGCAGTACTTC. Its protein product is CACMGGTYEQYF. The chain has TRBV30 and TRBJ2-7, with D perhaps TRBD2 (6 bases). CDR3 length: 12 amino acids. The V end lost 6 bases, the J end lost 2 bases, and 11 bases lay between the germline ends. The V gene's germline CDR1 is GTSNPN and CDR2 SVGIG (reference sequence).

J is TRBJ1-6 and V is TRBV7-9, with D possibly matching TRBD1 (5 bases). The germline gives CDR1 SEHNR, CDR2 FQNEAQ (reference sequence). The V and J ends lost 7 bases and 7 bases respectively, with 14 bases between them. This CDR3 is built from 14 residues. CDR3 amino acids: CASNDGQINSPLHF. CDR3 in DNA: TGTGCCAGCAACGACGGACAAATCAATTCACCCCTCCACTTT.

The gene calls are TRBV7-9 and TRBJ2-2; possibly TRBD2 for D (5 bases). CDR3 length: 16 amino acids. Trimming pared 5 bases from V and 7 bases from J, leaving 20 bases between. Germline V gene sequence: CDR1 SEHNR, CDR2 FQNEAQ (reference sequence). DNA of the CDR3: TGTGCCAGCAGCCCACCGGGGTCTAGAACGGTCGGGGAGCTGTTTTTT. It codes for CASSPPGSRTVGELFF.

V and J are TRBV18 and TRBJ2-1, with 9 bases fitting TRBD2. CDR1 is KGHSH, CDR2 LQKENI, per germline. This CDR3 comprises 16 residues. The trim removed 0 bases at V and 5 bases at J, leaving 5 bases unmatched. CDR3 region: CASSPPRRGGDNEQFF. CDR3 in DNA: TGTGCCAGCTCACCACCGCGGCGGGGGGGGGACAATGAGCAGTTCTTC.

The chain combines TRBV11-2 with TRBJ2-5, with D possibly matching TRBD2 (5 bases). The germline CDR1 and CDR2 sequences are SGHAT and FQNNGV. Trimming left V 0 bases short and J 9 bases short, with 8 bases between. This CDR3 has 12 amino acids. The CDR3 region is CASSLDFGAQYF. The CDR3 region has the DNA TGTGCCAGCAGCTTAGATTTCGGGGCCCAGTACTTC.

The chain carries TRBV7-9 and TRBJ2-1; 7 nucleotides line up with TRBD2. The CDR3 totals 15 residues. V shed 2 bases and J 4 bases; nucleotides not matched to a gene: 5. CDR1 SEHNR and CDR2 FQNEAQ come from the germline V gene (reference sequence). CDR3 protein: CASSLSPAGYNEQFF. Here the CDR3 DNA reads TGTGCCAGCAGCTTAAGCCCAGCGGGATACAATGAGCAGTTCTTC.

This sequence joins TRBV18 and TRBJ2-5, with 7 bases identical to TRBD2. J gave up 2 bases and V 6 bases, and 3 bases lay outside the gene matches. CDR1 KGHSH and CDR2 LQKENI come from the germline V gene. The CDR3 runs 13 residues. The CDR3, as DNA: TGTGCCAGCTCCGGGACTAAGCAAGAGACCCAGTACTTC. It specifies CASSGTKQETQYF.